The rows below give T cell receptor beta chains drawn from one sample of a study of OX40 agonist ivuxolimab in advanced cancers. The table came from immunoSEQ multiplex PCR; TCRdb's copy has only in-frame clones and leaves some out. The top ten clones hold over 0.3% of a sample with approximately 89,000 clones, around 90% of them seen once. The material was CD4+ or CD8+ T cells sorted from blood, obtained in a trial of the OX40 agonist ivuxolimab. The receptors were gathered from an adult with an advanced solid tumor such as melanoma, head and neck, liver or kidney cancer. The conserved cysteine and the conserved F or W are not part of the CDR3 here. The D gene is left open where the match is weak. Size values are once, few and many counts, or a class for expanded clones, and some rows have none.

cdr3_aa: ASSQVASPRGSGNTIY
clone_size: .
cdr3_length: 16
d_call: .
v_call: TRBV4-1
j_call: TRBJ1-3

cdr3_aa: ASTKGQGLTDTQY
clone_size: .
cdr3_length: 13
d_call: TRBD1
v_call: TRBV19
j_call: TRBJ2-3

cdr3_aa: ASSPRAVSYEQY
clone_size: .
cdr3_length: 12
d_call: .
v_call: TRBV27
j_call: TRBJ2-7

cdr3_aa: ASAEVGANVLT
clone_size: .
cdr3_length: 11
d_call: .
v_call: TRBV6-6
j_call: TRBJ2-6

cdr3_aa: ASSLGDTRRTEAF
clone_size: once
cdr3_length: 13
d_call: .
v_call: TRBV7-2
j_call: TRBJ1-1

cdr3_aa: ASSNGRGLSRTEAF
clone_size: few
cdr3_length: 14
d_call: .
v_call: TRBV5-6
j_call: TRBJ1-1

cdr3_aa: ASSPSTGAGRTGELF
clone_size: .
cdr3_length: 15
d_call: TRBD2
v_call: TRBV4-1
j_call: TRBJ2-2

cdr3_aa: ASSKGSSGEWRKETQY
clone_size: .
cdr3_length: 16
d_call: .
v_call: TRBV21-1
j_call: TRBJ2-5

cdr3_aa: SVAPLAGPGEQY
clone_size: .
cdr3_length: 12
d_call: .
v_call: TRBV29-1
j_call: TRBJ2-7

cdr3_aa: ASSLAGVWSRGQETQY
clone_size: .
cdr3_length: 16
d_call: .
v_call: TRBV5-1
j_call: TRBJ2-5

cdr3_aa: ASSGAGYNEQF
clone_size: .
cdr3_length: 11
d_call: .
v_call: TRBV9
j_call: TRBJ2-1

cdr3_aa: ASSSLGLAGFSGAGELF
clone_size: .
cdr3_length: 17
d_call: TRBD2
v_call: TRBV7-8
j_call: TRBJ2-2

cdr3_aa: ASSYFPGGTEKLF
clone_size: .
cdr3_length: 13
d_call: TRBD1
v_call: TRBV6-5
j_call: TRBJ1-4

cdr3_aa: ASSGGQRRYSGNTIY
clone_size: .
cdr3_length: 15
d_call: TRBD1
v_call: TRBV6-1
j_call: TRBJ1-3

cdr3_aa: ASSRYSGGREQY
clone_size: .
cdr3_length: 12
d_call: TRBD2
v_call: TRBV7-2
j_call: TRBJ2-7

cdr3_aa: ASSLDQALAAYNSPLH
clone_size: .
cdr3_length: 16
d_call: .
v_call: TRBV7-2
j_call: TRBJ1-6

cdr3_aa: ASTRGSGNTIY
clone_size: .
cdr3_length: 11
d_call: .
v_call: TRBV2
j_call: TRBJ1-3

cdr3_aa: ASSADRDQPQH
clone_size: .
cdr3_length: 11
d_call: TRBD1
v_call: TRBV6-1
j_call: TRBJ1-5

cdr3_aa: ASSATLTGNTEAF
clone_size: .
cdr3_length: 13
d_call: .
v_call: TRBV5-1
j_call: TRBJ1-1

cdr3_aa: ASSQQGNTEAF
clone_size: .
cdr3_length: 11
d_call: .
v_call: TRBV11-2
j_call: TRBJ1-1

cdr3_aa: ASSLRGHEQY
clone_size: .
cdr3_length: 10
d_call: .
v_call: TRBV28
j_call: TRBJ2-7

cdr3_aa: ASSSTGYGYT
clone_size: .
cdr3_length: 10
d_call: .
v_call: TRBV27
j_call: TRBJ1-2

cdr3_aa: ASSYKGFNYGYT
clone_size: .
cdr3_length: 12
d_call: .
v_call: TRBV27
j_call: TRBJ1-2

cdr3_aa: ASSQGSAAGGPQETQY
clone_size: .
cdr3_length: 16
d_call: TRBD2
v_call: TRBV4-2
j_call: TRBJ2-5

cdr3_aa: ASSSAPVAF
clone_size: .
cdr3_length: 9
d_call: .
v_call: TRBV11-2
j_call: TRBJ1-1

cdr3_aa: AWSSGVLVYEQY
clone_size: .
cdr3_length: 12
d_call: .
v_call: TRBV30
j_call: TRBJ2-7

cdr3_aa: AISRDGQSSPLH
clone_size: .
cdr3_length: 12
d_call: .
v_call: TRBV10-3
j_call: TRBJ1-6

cdr3_aa: ASSLGTGSDTEAF
clone_size: .
cdr3_length: 13
d_call: TRBD1
v_call: TRBV5-1
j_call: TRBJ1-1

cdr3_aa: ASTPGRGGGETQY
clone_size: .
cdr3_length: 13
d_call: TRBD2
v_call: TRBV6-6
j_call: TRBJ2-5

cdr3_aa: ASSEGLIGGRTDTQY
clone_size: .
cdr3_length: 15
d_call: .
v_call: TRBV4-3
j_call: TRBJ2-3

cdr3_aa: ASSYQGDYGYT
clone_size: .
cdr3_length: 11
d_call: TRBD1
v_call: TRBV6-5
j_call: TRBJ1-2

cdr3_aa: ASSSPTGQIGELF
clone_size: .
cdr3_length: 13
d_call: TRBD1
v_call: TRBV5-6
j_call: TRBJ2-2

cdr3_aa: ASSPYRDTEQY
clone_size: .
cdr3_length: 11
d_call: .
v_call: TRBV6-5
j_call: TRBJ2-7

cdr3_aa: ASSDAGGRDTQY
clone_size: .
cdr3_length: 12
d_call: TRBD2
v_call: TRBV6-4
j_call: TRBJ2-3

cdr3_aa: ASSYGAEHSPLH
clone_size: .
cdr3_length: 12
d_call: .
v_call: TRBV6-6
j_call: TRBJ1-6

cdr3_aa: ASGRQTNTEAF
clone_size: .
cdr3_length: 11
d_call: .
v_call: TRBV11-3
j_call: TRBJ1-1